This T cell receptor (beta chain) was retrieved from a study of early T cells in non-severe SARS-CoV-2 infection. This clonotype was counted many times. Via MiXCR, TCRdb re-called the 5' RACE reads, giving one row per CDR3 protein. This table has 70,000 to 85,000 distinct CDR3 sequences, around 10% appearing once. The germline gives CDR1 SGHTA, CDR2 FQGTGA. Trimming left V 4 bases short and J 4 bases short, with 16 bases between. The CDR3 is made up of 15 amino acids. The chain recombines TRBV7-3 with TRBJ1-1; tentatively, D is TRBD1 (6 bases). Sequencing was performed on whole blood. This clonotype originated in an adult who was a healthcare worker with PCR-confirmed SARS-CoV-2 infection or an uninfected control (not recorded which). CDR3 sequence: CASSSSGALGTEAFF. CDR3 DNA: TGTGCCAGCAGCTCCTCGGGGGCTCTTGGCACTGAAGCTTTCTTT. Drawing the rest from reference TRBV7-3 and TRBJ1-1, the complete variable domain is GAGVSQTPSNKVTEKGKYVELRCDPISGHTALYWYRQSLGQGPEFLIYFQGTGAADDSGLPNDRFFAVRPEGSVSTLKIQRTERGDSAVYLCASSSSGALGTEAFFGQGTRLTVV.